Listed here are 31 T cell receptor beta chains from one sample, sequenced in a study of blood T cell repertoires in COVID-19. Only in-frame clones appear in the TCRdb table, and some are missing; sequencing was by immunoSEQ multiplex PCR. The table includes roughly 400,000 clones, around 87% detected once. Sequencing was performed on peripheral blood. These TCRs come from a woman aged 55-70 years with COVID-19, enrolled during active disease.

This chain connects TRBV6-6 to TRBJ2-5, with a possible D match to TRBD1 (6 bases). Trimming removed 10 bases at V and 1 base at J, with 13 bases between. The CDR3 is 13 residues long. Looked up from germline, CDR1 is MNHNY and CDR2 is SVGAGI (reference sequence). DNA of the CDR3: TGTGCCACCACACTCAGGGGCCAAGAGACCCAGTACTTC. This sequence encodes CATTLRGQETQYF.

This clone was seen a few times. J is TRBJ2-2 and V is TRBV2; no reliable D call. V was cut by 6 bases and J by 2 bases, with 7 bases left in between. Germline-derived CDR1 and CDR2 are SNHLY and FYNNEI. CDR3 size: 13 residues. The CDR3 coding sequence is TGTGCCAGCAGAGATAGAAACACCGGGGAGCTGTTTTTT. Its translation: CASRDRNTGELFF.

CDR3 sequence reads: CASSQVSGQLDGYTF. In DNA form, the CDR3 reads TGTGCCAGCAGCCAAGTTTCCGGACAACTGGATGGCTACACCTTC. This chain joins TRBV3-1 (or the pseudogene TRBV3-2) and TRBJ1-2; D is possibly TRBD1 (5 bases). CDR3 length equals 15 residues. Per the germline V gene, CDR1 is LGHDT and CDR2 is YNNKEL (reference sequence). V dropped 1 base and J dropped 6 bases, with 15 bases sitting between them.

This clone was detected only a few times. This chain connects TRBV7-3 to TRBJ2-2, with TRBD2 identical over 10 bases. CDR3 length equals 16 residues. With V trimmed by 2 bases and J by 10 bases, 10 bases remained unmatched. Germline V CDR1 and CDR2: SGHTA, FQGTGA. This CDR3 reads CASSLDSGGAMVELFF. The DNA for the CDR3 is TGTGCCAGCAGCTTAGACAGCGGGGGGGCGATGGTGGAGCTGTTTTTT. The full variable domain, rest sourced from reference TRBV7-3 and TRBJ2-2, is GAGVSQTPSNKVTEKGKYVELRCDPISGHTALYWYRQSLGQGPEFLIYFQGTGAADDSGLPNDRFFAVRPEGSVSTLKIQRTERGDSAVYLCASSLDSGGAMVELFFGEGSRLTVL.

The chain combines TRBV5-1 with TRBJ2-1; 9 bases align to TRBD2. CDR3 length: 16 residues. Germline V CDR1 and CDR2: SGHRS, YFSETQ. V shed 3 bases, J shed 2 bases, and the junction held 6 bases outside the gene matches. The chain's CDR3 is CASSSPTSGPYNEQFF. CDR3 coding DNA: TGCGCCAGCAGCTCCCCAACTAGCGGGCCCTACAATGAGCAGTTCTTC.

Comment on this clone: A read error may account for a junction end that differs from germline. The V and J genes are TRBV6-5 and TRBJ1-1; TRBD1 might be the D (5 bases). CDR1 and CDR2 (germline): MNHEY, SVGAGI. This CDR3 contains 11 residues. CDR3 in DNA: TGTGCCAGCAGTTCTCCAGTCGGGACTCTATTT. Its protein is CASSSPVGTLF.

V usage is TRBV6-5 and J usage is TRBJ1-2; tentative D call: TRBD1 (6 bases). Germline V gene lookup returns CDR1 MNHEY and CDR2 SVGAGI. The CDR3 has 15 amino acids. The ends were cut back, 0 bases at V and 2 bases at J, with 10 bases in the middle. CDR3 residues: CASSYSGANNYGYTF. The CDR3 bases are TGTGCCAGCAGTTACTCGGGGGCGAACAACTATGGCTACACCTTC.

The rearrangement joins TRBV15 to TRBJ1-6; D unclear. Germline CDR1 LNHNV, CDR2 YYDKDF (reference sequence). The CDR3 covers 16 residues. V was pared by 5 bases and J by 6 bases, with 17 bases between. DNA for the CDR3: TGTGCCACCAGCCTCGAGACGGGAGTCCCTAATTCACCCCTCCACTTT. It is translated as CATSLETGVPNSPLHF.

The chain combines TRBV9 with TRBJ2-3, with 8 bases aligning to TRBD1. The germline CDR1 and CDR2 sequences are SGDLS and YYNGEE. The CDR3 has 16 amino acids. V dropped 6 bases and J dropped 2; count of bases not matched to a gene: 11. CDR3 in DNA: TGTGCCAGCAACCCATCAGGGGGCAGAAACACAGATACGCAGTATTTT. This sequence encodes CASNPSGGRNTDTQYF.

The chain combines TRBV25-1 with TRBJ1-1, with TRBD1 matching over 7 bases. Germline CDR1 is MGHDK and CDR2 is SYGVNS. V was pared by 1 base and J by 0 bases, with 8 bases of the junction left unmatched. The CDR3 covers 17 residues. The CDR3 DNA is TGTGCCAGCAGTGAATTACCCGCAGGGGGTTTGAACACTGAAGCTTTCTTT. This translates into CASSELPAGGLNTEAFF.

V and J are TRBV9 and TRBJ2-3; TRBD2 aligns across 14 bases. Trimming at V came to 3 bases and at J to 4 bases, leaving 10 bases not matched to a gene. CDR1 is SGDLS and CDR2 is YYNGEE in the germline V gene. The CDR3 loop spans 18 amino acids. DNA for the CDR3: TGTGCCAGCAGCGCCGGACTAGCGGGGGGCCCCGGGGCAGATACGCAGTATTTT. This encodes CASSAGLAGGPGADTQYF.

This rearrangement joins TRBV6-1 to TRBJ2-7; TRBD2 matches 8 bases. Germline V CDR1 and CDR2: MNHNS, SASEGT. V was pared by 2 bases and J by 6 bases, with 6 bases of the junction left unmatched. This CDR3 spans 14 amino acids. The CDR3 sequence: CASSEFRGGGEQYF. CDR3 DNA: TGTGCCAGCAGTGAATTCCGGGGGGGTGGCGAGCAGTACTTC.

The chain combines TRBV10-3 with TRBJ2-1; 15 bases fit TRBD2. The CDR3 is 18 amino acids. Germline assignment: CDR1 ENHRY and CDR2 SYGVKD. Trimming cost V 6 bases and J 4 bases; bases outside gene matches: 10. The CDR3 DNA follows: TGTGCCATCAGCCTGACCGGGACTAGCGGGGGGCCTTACAATGAGCAGTTCTTC. Translating gives CAISLTGTSGGPYNEQFF.

The CDR3: CASSYNRQGAGYTF. The CDR3 DNA sequence: TGTGCCAGCAGTTACAACCGGCAGGGGGCTGGCTACACCTTC. The chain couples TRBV6-5 to TRBJ1-2, with 8 bases fitting TRBD1. The CDR3 is 14 amino acids. Germline V gene data show CDR1 as MNHEY and CDR2 as SVGAGI. With V trimmed by 2 bases and J by 7 bases, 6 bases remained unmatched.

The chain carries TRBV12-3 or TRBV12-4 and TRBJ2-7; TRBD1 aligns across 8 bases. CDR3 length: 13 residues. Losses at the gene ends were 8 bases for V and 4 bases for J; bases not matched to a gene: 7. CDR3 loop: CASSTQGVYEQYF. In DNA form, the CDR3 reads TGTGCCAGCTCAACACAGGGGGTATACGAGCAGTACTTC.

CDR3 region: CASSLHRGLDYGYTF. The CDR3 nucleotides read TGTGCCAGCAGCTTACATAGGGGGCTCGACTATGGCTACACCTTC. The chain uses TRBV7-8 and TRBJ1-2; 7 bases fit TRBD1. Germline trimming cut 2 bases from V and 3 bases from J; bases unmatched to any gene: 6. CDR1 and CDR2 (germline): SGHVS, FQNEAQ. The CDR3 loop spans 15 amino acids.

The gene calls are TRBV5-1 and TRBJ1-2; D not resolved. This CDR3 contains 13 residues. Germline V gene data show CDR1 as SGHRS and CDR2 as YFSETQ. The ends were cut back, 0 bases at V and 8 bases at J, with 11 bases in the middle. CDR3 sequence reads: CASSLAISVGYTF. The CDR3 nucleotides are TGCGCCAGCAGCTTGGCTATCAGCGTCGGCTACACCTTC. Variable domain in full (rest from reference TRBV5-1 and TRBJ1-2): KAGVTQTPRYLIKTRGQQVTLSCSPISGHRSVSWYQQTPGQGLQFLFEYFSETQRNKGNFPGRFSGRQFSNSRSEMNVSTLELGDSALYLCASSLAISVGYTFGSGTRLTVV.

The chain couples TRBV29-1 to TRBJ2-2, with 13 bases aligning to TRBD2. The CDR3 length is 14 residues. CDR1 and CDR2 from the germline V gene are SQVTM and ANQGSEA. The DNA for the CDR3 is TGCGGAACGCCGGGACTAGCGGGGTCCGGGGAGCTGTTTTTT. As protein: CGTPGLAGSGELFF.

The V gene is TRBV18, the J gene TRBJ2-1; the D gene is possibly TRBD2 (6 bases). Germline V gives CDR1 KGHSH, CDR2 LQKENI. Trimming pared 6 bases from V and 12 bases from J, leaving 18 bases between. This CDR3 region has 13 residues. The CDR3 DNA reads TGTGCCAGCTCCTGGGACTCCACTGCAGGGCAGTTCTTC. This codes for CASSWDSTAGQFF.

The chain uses TRBV29-1 and TRBJ2-7, with 7 nucleotides matching TRBD1. CDR3 length: 12 amino acids. Per the germline V gene, CDR1 is SQVTM and CDR2 is ANQGSEA. J lost 0 bases, V lost 4 bases, and 0 bases had no gene match. The CDR3 protein is CSVGDSSYEQYF. Written as DNA, the CDR3 is TGCAGCGTTGGGGACAGCTCCTACGAGCAGTACTTC.

The rearrangement joins TRBV5-6 to TRBJ2-4; D remains ambiguous. This CDR3 is built from 13 residues. Trimming took 6 bases from V and 9 from J, leaving 16 bases between them. CDR1 is SGHDT, CDR2 YYEEEE, per germline. CDR3 region: CASTILPGGIQYF. CDR3 DNA sequence: TGTGCCAGCACCATTCTTCCCGGCGGCATTCAGTACTTC.

This chain links TRBV5-1 with TRBJ1-1; 11 nucleotides line up with TRBD1. Germline CDR1 SGHRS, CDR2 YFSETQ. The CDR3 spans 17 residues. V shed 2 bases, J shed 3 bases, and the junction held 9 bases outside the gene matches. The CDR3 spells CASSFYGQGALYTEAFF. The CDR3 DNA follows: TGCGCCAGCAGCTTTTACGGACAGGGGGCCCTATACACTGAAGCTTTCTTT.

The J gene is TRBJ2-1, the V gene TRBV27, with D tentatively TRBD2 (5 bases). This CDR3 region has 16 residues. Germline-derived CDR1 and CDR2 are MNHEY and SMNVEV (reference sequence). Trimming took 6 bases from V and 0 from J, leaving 15 bases between them. The CDR3 DNA is TGTGCCAGCAGGTTAACTGAGCGGAGCTCCTACAATGAGCAGTTCTTC. Translating gives CASRLTERSSYNEQFF.

Here the CDR3 DNA reads TGTGCCAGCAGTCCAAGGGGGGGTCCAGACAATGAGCAGTTCTTC. Amino acid sequence: CASSPRGGPDNEQFF. The rearrangement joins TRBV5-4 to TRBJ2-1; a weak D match, TRBD2 (7 bases). V lost 5 bases and J 5 bases, leaving 17 bases between the germline ends. Germline CDR1 is SGHNT and CDR2 is YYREEE (reference sequence). This CDR3 has 15 residues.

The V call is TRBV7-9, the J call TRBJ1-1, with 7 bases identical to TRBD1. Germline V gives CDR1 SEHNR, CDR2 FQNEAQ (reference sequence). The CDR3 is 12 residues long. V lost 6 bases and J lost 10; bases outside the gene matches: 8. The CDR3 reads CASSQGGPGAFF. The CDR3 coding sequence is TGTGCCAGCAGTCAAGGGGGCCCCGGAGCTTTCTTT.

This sequence joins TRBV27 and TRBJ1-2; D unresolved. The ends were cut back, 6 bases at V and 0 bases at J, with 8 bases in the middle. This CDR3 has 13 residues. Germline V CDR1 and CDR2: MNHEY, SMNVEV (reference sequence). CDR3 protein: CASSPQTNYGYTF. The CDR3 DNA follows: TGTGCCAGCAGCCCACAGACTAACTATGGCTACACCTTC.

The chain recombines TRBV9 with TRBJ2-5; 8 bases are shared with TRBD2. The trim removed 0 bases at V and 4 bases at J, leaving 8 bases unmatched. Germline assignment: CDR1 SGDLS and CDR2 YYNGEE. This CDR3 contains 16 residues. CDR3 nucleotides: TGTGCCAGCAGCGTAGCGGGGGGGCGTATTGGAGAGACCCAGTACTTC. Its protein is CASSVAGGRIGETQYF.

The rearrangement uses TRBV28 and TRBJ1-4; a weak D match, TRBD1 (5 bases). CDR3 size: 15 residues. CDR1 MDHEN and CDR2 SYDVKM come from the germline V gene. Between the trimmed V and J ends, which lost 7 bases and 3 bases, there was a span of 15 bases. For the CDR3, the DNA is TGTGCCAGCATTAGGGGCCCAGGGCCTAATGAAAAACTGTTTTTT. Translating gives CASIRGPGPNEKLFF.

A single count supports this clone. The V call is TRBV7-3, the J call TRBJ1-2; no firm D call. This CDR3 has 14 amino acids. Trimming pared 1 base from V and 8 bases from J, leaving 14 bases between. Germline V CDR1 and CDR2: SGHTA, FQGTGA. This CDR3 reads CASSLMGGAYGYTF. Written as DNA, the CDR3 is TGTGCCAGCAGCTTAATGGGAGGTGCCTACGGCTACACCTTC.

This clone was seen just once. The rearrangement uses TRBV19 and TRBJ1-5; 7 positions agree with TRBD1. Germline V gives CDR1 LNHDA, CDR2 SQIVND (reference sequence). This CDR3 has 15 residues. V lost 5 bases and J lost 5; bases outside the gene matches: 9. In DNA, the CDR3 is TGTGCCAGTAGTCCAATAGACAGGGCCTATCAGCCCCAGCATTTT. Its protein is CASSPIDRAYQPQHF.

This chain joins TRBV15 and TRBJ1-1; 7 bases match TRBD1. The CDR3 runs to 15 residues. Germline values: CDR1 LNHNV, CDR2 YYDKDF (reference sequence). The junction had 6 bases not matched to a gene; V was cut back by 5 bases and J by 0 bases. For the CDR3, the DNA is TGTGCCACCAGCGGAGGACAGGTTATGAACACTGAAGCTTTCTTT. Residues: CATSGGQVMNTEAFF. Combining the CDR3 with reference TRBV15 and TRBJ1-1 gives the whole variable domain DAMVIQNPRYQVTQFGKPVTLSCSQTLNHNVMYWYQQKSSQAPKLLFHYYDKDFNNEADTPDNFQSRRPNTSFCFLDIRSPGLGDTAMYLCATSGGQVMNTEAFFGQGTRLTVV.